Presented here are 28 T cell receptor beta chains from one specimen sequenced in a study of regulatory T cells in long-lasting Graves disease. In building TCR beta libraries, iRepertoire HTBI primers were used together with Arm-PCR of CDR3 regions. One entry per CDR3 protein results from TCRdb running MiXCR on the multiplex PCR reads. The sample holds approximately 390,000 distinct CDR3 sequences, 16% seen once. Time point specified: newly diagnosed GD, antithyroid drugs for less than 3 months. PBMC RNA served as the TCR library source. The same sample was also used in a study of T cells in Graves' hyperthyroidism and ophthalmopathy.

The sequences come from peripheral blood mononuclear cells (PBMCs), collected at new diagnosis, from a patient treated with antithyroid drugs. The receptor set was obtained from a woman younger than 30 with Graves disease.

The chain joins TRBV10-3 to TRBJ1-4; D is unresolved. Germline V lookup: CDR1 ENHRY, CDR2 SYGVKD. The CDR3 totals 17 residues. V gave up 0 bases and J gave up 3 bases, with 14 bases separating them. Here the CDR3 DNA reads TGTGCCATCAGTGAGTCCATACGTAAGGGATCTAATGAAAAACTGTTTTTT. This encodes CAISESIRKGSNEKLFF.

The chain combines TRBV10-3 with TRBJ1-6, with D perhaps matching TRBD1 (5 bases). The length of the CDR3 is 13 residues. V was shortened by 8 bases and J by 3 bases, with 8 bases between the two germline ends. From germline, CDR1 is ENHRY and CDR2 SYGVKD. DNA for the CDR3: TGTGCCATCGGGGACTTCTATAATTCACCCCTCCACTTT. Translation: CAIGDFYNSPLHF.

The DNA of the CDR3 is TGTGCCAGCAGTTTCCTTCCTGGGACAGATTATGGCTACACCTTC. It is translated as CASSFLPGTDYGYTF. The chain links TRBV6-5 to TRBJ1-2; 7 bases match TRBD1. This CDR3 spans 15 amino acids. V was clipped by 4 bases and J by 5 bases; unmatched bases: 10. Germline values: CDR1 MNHEY, CDR2 SVGAGI.

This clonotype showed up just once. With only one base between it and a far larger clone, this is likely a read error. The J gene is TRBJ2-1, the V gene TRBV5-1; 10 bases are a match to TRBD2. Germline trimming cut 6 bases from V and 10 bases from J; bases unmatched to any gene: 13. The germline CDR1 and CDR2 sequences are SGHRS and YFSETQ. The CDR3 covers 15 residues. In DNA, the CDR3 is TGCGCCAGCACCGAACCTAGCGGGAGTTCTTACGAGCAGTTCTTC. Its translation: CASTEPSGSSYEQFF.

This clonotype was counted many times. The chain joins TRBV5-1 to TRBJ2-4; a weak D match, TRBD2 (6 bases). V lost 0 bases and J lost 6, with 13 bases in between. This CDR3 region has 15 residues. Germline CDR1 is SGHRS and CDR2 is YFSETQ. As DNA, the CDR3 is TGCGCCAGCAGCTTGGAAGGGACTCCGATAAACATTCAGTACTTC. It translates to CASSLEGTPINIQYF.

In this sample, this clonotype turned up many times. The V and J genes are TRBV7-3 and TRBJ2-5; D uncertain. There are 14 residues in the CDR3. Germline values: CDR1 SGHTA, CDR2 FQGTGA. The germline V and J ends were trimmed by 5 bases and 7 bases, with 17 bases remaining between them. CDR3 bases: TGTGCCAGCAGCCCCGGTGACCCCAAGGGGACCCAGTACTTC. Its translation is CASSPGDPKGTQYF.

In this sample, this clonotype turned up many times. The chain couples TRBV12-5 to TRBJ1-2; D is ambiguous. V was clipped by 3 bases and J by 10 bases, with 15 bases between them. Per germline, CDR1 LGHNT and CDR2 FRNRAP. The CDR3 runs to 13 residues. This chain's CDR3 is CASGLNVAGNYTF. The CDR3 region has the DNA TGTGCTAGTGGTTTAAATGTAGCGGGGAACTACACCTTC.

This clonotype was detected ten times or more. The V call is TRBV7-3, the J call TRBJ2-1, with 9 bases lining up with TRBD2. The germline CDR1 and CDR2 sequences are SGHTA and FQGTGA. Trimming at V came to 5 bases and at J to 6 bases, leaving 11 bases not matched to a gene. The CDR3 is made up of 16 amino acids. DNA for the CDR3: TGTGCCAGCAGCCTCCGGGCGGGAGGGCCCGGCAATGAGCAGTTCTTC. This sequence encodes CASSLRAGGPGNEQFF. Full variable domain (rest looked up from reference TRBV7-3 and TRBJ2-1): GAGVSQTPSNKVTEKGKYVELRCDPISGHTALYWYRQSLGQGPEFLIYFQGTGAADDSGLPNDRFFAVRPEGSVSTLKIQRTERGDSAVYLCASSLRAGGPGNEQFFGPGTRLTVL.

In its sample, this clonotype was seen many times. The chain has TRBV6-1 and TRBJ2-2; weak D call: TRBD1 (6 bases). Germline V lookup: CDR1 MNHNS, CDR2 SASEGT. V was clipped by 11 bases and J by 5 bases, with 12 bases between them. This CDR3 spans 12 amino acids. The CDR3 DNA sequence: TGTGCCGCTAGAGGGGGAACCGGGGAGCTGTTTTTT. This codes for CAARGGTGELFF.

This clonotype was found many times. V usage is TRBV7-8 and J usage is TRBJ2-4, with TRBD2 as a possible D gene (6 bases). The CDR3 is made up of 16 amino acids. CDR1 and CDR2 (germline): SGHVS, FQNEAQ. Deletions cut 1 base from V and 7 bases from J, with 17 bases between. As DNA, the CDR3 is TGTGCCAGCAGCTTAGGGGAACTAGCCGAGGGCAACATTCAGTACTTC. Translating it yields CASSLGELAEGNIQYF.

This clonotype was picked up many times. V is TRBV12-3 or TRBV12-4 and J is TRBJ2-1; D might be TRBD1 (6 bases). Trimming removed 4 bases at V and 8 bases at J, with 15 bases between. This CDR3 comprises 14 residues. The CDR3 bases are TGTGCCAGCAGTTCCCCGGACAGTAGGGATGAGCAGTTCTTC. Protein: CASSSPDSRDEQFF.

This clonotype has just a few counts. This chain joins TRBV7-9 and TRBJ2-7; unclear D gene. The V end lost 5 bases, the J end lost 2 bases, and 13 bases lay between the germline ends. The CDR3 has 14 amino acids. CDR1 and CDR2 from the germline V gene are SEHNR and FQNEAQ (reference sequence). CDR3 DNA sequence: TGTGCCAGCAGCGCCCGACTTAAGACCTACGAGCAGTACTTC. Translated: CASSARLKTYEQYF.

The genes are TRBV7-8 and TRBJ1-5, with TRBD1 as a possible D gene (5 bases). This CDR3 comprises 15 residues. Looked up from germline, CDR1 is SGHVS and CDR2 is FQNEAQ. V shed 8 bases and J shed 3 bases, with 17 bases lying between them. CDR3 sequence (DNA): TGTGCCAGCCAACGCGGGGGTGCAATCAATCAGCCCCAGCATTTT. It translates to CASQRGGAINQPQHF.

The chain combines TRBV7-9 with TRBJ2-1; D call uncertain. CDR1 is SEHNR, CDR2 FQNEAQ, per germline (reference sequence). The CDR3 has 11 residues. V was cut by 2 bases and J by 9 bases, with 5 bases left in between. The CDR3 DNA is TGTGCCAGCAGCTTATATGGTGAGCAGTTCTTC. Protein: CASSLYGEQFF.

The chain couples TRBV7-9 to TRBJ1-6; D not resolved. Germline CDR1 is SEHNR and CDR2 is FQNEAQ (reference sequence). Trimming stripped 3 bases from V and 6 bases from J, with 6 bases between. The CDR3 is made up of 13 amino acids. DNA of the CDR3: TGTGCCAGCAGCTTGACAAGTAATTCACCCCTCCACTTT. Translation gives CASSLTSNSPLHF.

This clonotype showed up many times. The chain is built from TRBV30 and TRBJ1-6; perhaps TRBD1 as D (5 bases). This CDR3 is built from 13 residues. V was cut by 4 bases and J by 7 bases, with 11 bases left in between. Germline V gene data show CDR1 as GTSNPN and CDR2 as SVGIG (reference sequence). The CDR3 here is CAWNHRQNSPLHF. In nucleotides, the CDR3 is TGTGCCTGGAACCACAGGCAGAATTCACCCCTCCACTTT.

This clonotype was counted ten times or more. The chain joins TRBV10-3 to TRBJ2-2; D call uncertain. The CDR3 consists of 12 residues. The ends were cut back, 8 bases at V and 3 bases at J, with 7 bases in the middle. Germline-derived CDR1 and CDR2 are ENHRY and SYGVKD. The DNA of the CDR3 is TGTGCCATCCGGAACCACACCGGGGAGCTGTTTTTT. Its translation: CAIRNHTGELFF.

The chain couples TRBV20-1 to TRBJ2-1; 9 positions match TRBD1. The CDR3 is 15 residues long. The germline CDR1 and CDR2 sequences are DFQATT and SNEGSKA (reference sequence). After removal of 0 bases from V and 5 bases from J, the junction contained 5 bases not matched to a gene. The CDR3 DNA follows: TGCAGTGCTAGAGATGGACAGGGGAACCACAATGAGCAGTTCTTC. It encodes CSARDGQGNHNEQFF.

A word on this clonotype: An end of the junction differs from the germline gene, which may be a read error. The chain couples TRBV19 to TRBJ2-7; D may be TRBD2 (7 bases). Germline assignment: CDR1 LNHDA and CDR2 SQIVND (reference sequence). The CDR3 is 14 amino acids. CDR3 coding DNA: TGTGCCAGTAGTATGATGGGGGGGCCCTACGAGCAGCACTTC. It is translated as CASSMMGGPYEQHF.

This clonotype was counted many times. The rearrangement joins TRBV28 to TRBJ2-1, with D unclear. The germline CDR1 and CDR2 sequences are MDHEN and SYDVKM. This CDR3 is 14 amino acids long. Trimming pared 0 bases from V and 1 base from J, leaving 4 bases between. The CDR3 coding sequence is TGTGCCAGCAGTTTATGGGGTTCCTACAATGAGCAGTTCTTC. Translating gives CASSLWGSYNEQFF.

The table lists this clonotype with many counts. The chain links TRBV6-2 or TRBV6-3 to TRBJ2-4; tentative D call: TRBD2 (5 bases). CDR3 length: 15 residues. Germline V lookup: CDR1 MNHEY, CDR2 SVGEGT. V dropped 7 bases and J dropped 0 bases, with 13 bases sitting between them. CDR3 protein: CASTTRRIAKNIQYF. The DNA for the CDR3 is TGTGCCAGCACCACTAGACGAATAGCCAAAAACATTCAGTACTTC.

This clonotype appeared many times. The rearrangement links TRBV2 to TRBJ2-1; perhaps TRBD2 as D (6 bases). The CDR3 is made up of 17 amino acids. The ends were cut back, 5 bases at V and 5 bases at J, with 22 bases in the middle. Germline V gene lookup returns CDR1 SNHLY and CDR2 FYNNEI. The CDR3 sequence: CASSSLGLFRDHNEQFF. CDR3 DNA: TGTGCCAGCAGTTCTCTGGGACTCTTTCGAGATCACAATGAGCAGTTCTTC.

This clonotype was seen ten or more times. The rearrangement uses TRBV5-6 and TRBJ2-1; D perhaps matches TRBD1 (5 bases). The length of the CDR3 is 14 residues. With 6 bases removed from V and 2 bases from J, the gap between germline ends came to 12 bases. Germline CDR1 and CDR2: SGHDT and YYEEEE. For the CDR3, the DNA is TGTGCCAGCATACTCAAGGGGACCTACAATGAGCAGTTCTTC. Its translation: CASILKGTYNEQFF.

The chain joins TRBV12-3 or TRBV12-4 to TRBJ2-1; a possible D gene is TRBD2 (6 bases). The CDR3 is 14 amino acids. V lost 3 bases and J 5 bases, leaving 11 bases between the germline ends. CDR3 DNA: TGTGCCAGCAGTTTTGGCGGGACCAACAATGAGCAGTTCTTC. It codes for CASSFGGTNNEQFF.

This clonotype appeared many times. Written as DNA, the CDR3 is TGTGCCTGGAAACGGGGCAATCAGCCCCAGCATTTT. Translating gives CAWKRGNQPQHF. The chain couples TRBV30 to TRBJ1-5; D gene uncertain. The length of the CDR3 is 12 residues. V lost 4 bases and J 2 bases, leaving 6 bases between the germline ends. Germline CDR1 and CDR2: GTSNPN and SVGIG (reference sequence).

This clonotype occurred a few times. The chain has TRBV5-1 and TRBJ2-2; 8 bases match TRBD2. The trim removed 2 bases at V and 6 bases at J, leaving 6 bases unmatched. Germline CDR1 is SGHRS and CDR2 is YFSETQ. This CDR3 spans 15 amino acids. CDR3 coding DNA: TGCGCCAGCAGCTTTTCCACTAGCGGAGCCGGGGAGCTGTTTTTT. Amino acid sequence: CASSFSTSGAGELFF.

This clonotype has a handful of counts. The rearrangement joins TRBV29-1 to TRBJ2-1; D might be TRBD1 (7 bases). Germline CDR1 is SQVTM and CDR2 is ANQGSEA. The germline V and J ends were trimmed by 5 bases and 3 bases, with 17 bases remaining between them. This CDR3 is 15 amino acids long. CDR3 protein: CSVQGRDSLYNEQFF. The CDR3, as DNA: TGCAGCGTTCAAGGGCGGGACAGTCTCTACAATGAGCAGTTCTTC.

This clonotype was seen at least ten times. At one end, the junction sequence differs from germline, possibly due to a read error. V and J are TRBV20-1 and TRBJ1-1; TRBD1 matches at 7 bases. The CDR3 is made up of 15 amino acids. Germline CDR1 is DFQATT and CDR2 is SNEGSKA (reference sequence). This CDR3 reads CSAEGGGNLASEAFF. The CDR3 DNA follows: TGCAGTGCTGAAGGGGGCGGGAATTTGGCGTCGGAAGCTTTCTTC.